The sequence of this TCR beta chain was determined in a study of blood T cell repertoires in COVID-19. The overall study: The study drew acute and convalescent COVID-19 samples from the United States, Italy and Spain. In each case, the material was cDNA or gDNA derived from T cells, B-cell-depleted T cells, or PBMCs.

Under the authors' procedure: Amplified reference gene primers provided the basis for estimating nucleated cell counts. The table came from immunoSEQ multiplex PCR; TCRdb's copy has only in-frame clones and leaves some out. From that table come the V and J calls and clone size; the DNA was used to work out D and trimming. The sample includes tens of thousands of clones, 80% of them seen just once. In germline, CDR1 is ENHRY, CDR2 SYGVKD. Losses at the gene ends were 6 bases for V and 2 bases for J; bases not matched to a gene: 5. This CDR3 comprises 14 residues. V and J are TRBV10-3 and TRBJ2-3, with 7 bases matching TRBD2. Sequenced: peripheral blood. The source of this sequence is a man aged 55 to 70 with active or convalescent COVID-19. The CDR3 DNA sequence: TGTGCCATCAGAGCGGGGAGTCCCACAGATACGCAGTATTTT. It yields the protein CAIRAGSPTDTQYF.